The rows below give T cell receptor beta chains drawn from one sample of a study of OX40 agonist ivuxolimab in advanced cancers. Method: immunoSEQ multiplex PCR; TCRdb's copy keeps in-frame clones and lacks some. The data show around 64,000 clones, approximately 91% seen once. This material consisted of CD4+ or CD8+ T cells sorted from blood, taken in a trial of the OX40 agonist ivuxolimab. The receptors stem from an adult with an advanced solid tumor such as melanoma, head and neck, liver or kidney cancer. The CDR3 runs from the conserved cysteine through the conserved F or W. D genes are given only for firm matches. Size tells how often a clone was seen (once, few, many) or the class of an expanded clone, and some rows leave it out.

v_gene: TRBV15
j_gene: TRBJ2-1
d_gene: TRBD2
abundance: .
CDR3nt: TGTGCCACCAGCTCAGAGCGGGAGCCCCCCTACAATGAGCAGTTCTTC
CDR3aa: CATSSEREPPYNEQFF

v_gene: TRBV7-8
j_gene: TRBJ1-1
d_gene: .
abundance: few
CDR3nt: TGTGCCAGCAGCTTAGGAACCGAAATTGAAGCTTTCTTT
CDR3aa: CASSLGTEIEAFF

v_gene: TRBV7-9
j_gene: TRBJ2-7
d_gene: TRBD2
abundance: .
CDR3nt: TGTGCCAGCAGCTTAGCTACGGGAGGCAGCTCCTACGAGCAGTACTTC
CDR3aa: CASSLATGGSSYEQYF

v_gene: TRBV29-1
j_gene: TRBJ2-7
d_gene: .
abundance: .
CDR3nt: TGCAGCGTTGTTACGGGAGTTGCCTACGAGCAGTACTTC
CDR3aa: CSVVTGVAYEQYF

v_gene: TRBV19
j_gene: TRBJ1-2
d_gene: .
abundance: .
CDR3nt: TGTGCCAGTAGTATAGGTGGAGACGGCGGCAAGATCTATGGCTACACCTTC
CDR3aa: CASSIGGDGGKIYGYTF

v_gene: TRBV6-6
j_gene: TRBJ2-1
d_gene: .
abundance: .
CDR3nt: TGTGCCAGCAGGACCAGCATGAGCTCCTACAATGAGCAGTTCTTC
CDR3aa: CASRTSMSSYNEQFF

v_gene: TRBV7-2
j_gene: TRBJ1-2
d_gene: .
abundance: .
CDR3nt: TGTGCCAGCAGCTTAGATGGGATTAAAGGCTACACCTTC
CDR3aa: CASSLDGIKGYTF

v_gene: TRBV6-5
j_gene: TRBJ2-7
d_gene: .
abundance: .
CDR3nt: TGTGCCAGCAGTTCTGCGCCGGGACCGTCCTACGAGCAGTACTTC
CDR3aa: CASSSAPGPSYEQYF

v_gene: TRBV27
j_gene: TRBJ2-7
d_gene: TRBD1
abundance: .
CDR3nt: TGTGCCAGCAGTTTAGCAGGGGGCAAATACGAGCAGTACTTC
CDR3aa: CASSLAGGKYEQYF

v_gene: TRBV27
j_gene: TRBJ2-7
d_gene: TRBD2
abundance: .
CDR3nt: TGTGCCAGCAGTCACATAGCGGGGGGCTCCTACGAGCAGTACTTC
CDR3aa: CASSHIAGGSYEQYF

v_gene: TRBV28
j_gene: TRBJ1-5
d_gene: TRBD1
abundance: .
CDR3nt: TGTGCCAGCAGTTTTAGGGACAGGGGGCAACAGCCCCAGCATTTT
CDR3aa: CASSFRDRGQQPQHF

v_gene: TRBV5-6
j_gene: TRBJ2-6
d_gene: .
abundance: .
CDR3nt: TGTGCCAGCAGCTCTAGTATTGCCAACGTCCTGACTTTC
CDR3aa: CASSSSIANVLTF

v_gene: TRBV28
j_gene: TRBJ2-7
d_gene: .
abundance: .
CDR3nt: TGTGCCAGCAGTAGGGCGTCCTACGAGCAGTACTTC
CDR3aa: CASSRASYEQYF

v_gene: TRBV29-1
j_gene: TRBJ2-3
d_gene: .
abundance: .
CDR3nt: TGCAGCGTTGAAGACCTGGACAGCACAGATACGCAGTATTTT
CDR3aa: CSVEDLDSTDTQYF

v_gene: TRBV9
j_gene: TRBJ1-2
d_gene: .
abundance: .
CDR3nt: TGTGCCAGCAGCTGGAACCCGGACACGAACCCTAGCTATGGCTACACCTTC
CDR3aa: CASSWNPDTNPSYGYTF

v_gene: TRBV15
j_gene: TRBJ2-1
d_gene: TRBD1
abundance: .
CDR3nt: TGTGCCACCAGAGCGACAGGGGGTCCCTACAATGAGCAGTTCTTC
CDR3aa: CATRATGGPYNEQFF

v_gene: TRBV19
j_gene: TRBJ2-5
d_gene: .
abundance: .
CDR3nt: TGTGCCAGTAGTATGACAGCCGGACAAGAGACCCAGTACTTC
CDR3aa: CASSMTAGQETQYF

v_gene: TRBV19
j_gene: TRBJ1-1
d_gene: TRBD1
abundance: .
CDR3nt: TGTGCCACCGGGACAGGGGAGGTGAGTGTCACTGAAGCTTTCTTT
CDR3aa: CATGTGEVSVTEAFF

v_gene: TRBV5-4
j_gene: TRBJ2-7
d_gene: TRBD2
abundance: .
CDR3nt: TGTGCCAGCAGCTTTAGCGGGGGAGATTACGAGCAGTACTTC
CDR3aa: CASSFSGGDYEQYF

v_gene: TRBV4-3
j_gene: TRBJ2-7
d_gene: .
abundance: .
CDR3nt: TGCGCCAGCAGCCAAGACAGGACCTCCTACGAGCAGTACTTC
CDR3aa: CASSQDRTSYEQYF

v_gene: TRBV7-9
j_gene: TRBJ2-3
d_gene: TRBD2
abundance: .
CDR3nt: TGTGCCAGCAGTACCGTTCCGGGAGGAATCACAGATACGCAGTATTTT
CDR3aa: CASSTVPGGITDTQYF

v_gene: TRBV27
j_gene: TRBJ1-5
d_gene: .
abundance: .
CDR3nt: TGTGCCAGCAGGATGTCGGGACACTTAAATCAGCCCCAGCATTTT
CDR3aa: CASRMSGHLNQPQHF

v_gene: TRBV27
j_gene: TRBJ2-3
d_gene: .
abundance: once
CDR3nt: TGTGCCAGCAGTTTTATCGCGGGGGCCACAGATACGCAGTATTTT
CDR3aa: CASSFIAGATDTQYF

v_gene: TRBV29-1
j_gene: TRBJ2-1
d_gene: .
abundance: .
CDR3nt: TGCAGCGTTGAAGAACAGGGAACCTACAATGAGCAGTTCTTC
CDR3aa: CSVEEQGTYNEQFF

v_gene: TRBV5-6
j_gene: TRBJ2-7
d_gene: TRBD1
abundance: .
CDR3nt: TGTGCCAGCAGCCCTATCGGACAGGCCTACGAGCAGTACTTC
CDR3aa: CASSPIGQAYEQYF

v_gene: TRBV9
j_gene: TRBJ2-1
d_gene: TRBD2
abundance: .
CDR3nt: TGTGCCAGCAGCGACCCCCTAGCGGGAGGGGACAATGAGCAGTTCTTC
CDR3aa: CASSDPLAGGDNEQFF

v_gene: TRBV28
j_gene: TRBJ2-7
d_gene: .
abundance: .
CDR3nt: TGTGCCAGCAGTTTAACCCTCGAAGGGGGAGTCTACGAGCAGTACTTC
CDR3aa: CASSLTLEGGVYEQYF

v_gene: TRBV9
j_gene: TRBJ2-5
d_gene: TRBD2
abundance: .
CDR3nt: TGTGCCAGCAACCCCAGCGGGATTGGGCAAGAGACCCAGTACTTC
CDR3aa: CASNPSGIGQETQYF

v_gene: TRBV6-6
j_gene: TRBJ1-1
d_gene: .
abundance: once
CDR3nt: TGTGCCAGCAGTTTTGGACAGATTGAAGCTTTCTTT
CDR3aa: CASSFGQIEAFF

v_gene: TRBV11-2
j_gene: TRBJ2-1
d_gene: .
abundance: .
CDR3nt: TGTGCCAGCAGCGATGACAATGAGCAGTTCTTC
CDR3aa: CASSDDNEQFF

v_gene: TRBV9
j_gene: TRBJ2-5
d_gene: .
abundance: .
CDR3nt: TGTGCCAGCAGCTCCGTGGGGCCCTTACAAGAGACCCAGTACTTC
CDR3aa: CASSSVGPLQETQYF

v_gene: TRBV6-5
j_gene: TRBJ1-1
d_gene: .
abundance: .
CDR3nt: TGTGCCAGCAGATACACAGCTAACACTGAAGCTTTCTTT
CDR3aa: CASRYTANTEAFF

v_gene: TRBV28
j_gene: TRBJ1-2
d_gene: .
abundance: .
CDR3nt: TGTGCCAGCAGTAGTGACTATGGCTACACCTTC
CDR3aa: CASSSDYGYTF

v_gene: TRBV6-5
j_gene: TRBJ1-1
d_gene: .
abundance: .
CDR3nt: TGTGCCAGCACCAAGCATGAGAAAAACACTGAAGCTTTCTTT
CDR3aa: CASTKHEKNTEAFF

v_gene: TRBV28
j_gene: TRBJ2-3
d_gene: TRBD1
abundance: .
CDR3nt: TGTGCCAGCAGCCAGGGACAGGGGGATGAGGCAGATACGCAGTATTTT
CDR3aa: CASSQGQGDEADTQYF

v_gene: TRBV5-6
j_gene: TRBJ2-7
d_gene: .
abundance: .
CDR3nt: TGTGCCAGCAGCTTGGGTGGAGGGTTTGTCGAGCAGTACTTC
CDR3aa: CASSLGGGFVEQYF

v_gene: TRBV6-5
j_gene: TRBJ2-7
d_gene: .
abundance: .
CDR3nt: TGTGCCAGCAGTTACTCGGGACCATACGAGCAGTACTTC
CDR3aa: CASSYSGPYEQYF

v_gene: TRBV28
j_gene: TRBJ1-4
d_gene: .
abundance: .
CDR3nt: TGTGCCAGCAGTTTTGGTTCGAGGAGTGCAACTAATGAAAAACTGTTTTTT
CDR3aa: CASSFGSRSATNEKLFF

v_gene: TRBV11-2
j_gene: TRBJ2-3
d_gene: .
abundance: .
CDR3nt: TGTGCCAGCAGCTTAGGATGGGCCAGAAGCACAGATACGCAGTATTTT
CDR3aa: CASSLGWARSTDTQYF

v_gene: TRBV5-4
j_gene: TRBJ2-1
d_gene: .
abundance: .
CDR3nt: TGTGCCAGCAGCGATAACTCACTCGAAGGTTACAATGAGCAGTTCTTC
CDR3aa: CASSDNSLEGYNEQFF

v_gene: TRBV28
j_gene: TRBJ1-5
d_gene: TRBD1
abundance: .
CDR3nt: TGTGCCAGCAGTTTATGGGGGACAGGGCGTGGGAGCAATCAGCCCCAGCATTTT
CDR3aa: CASSLWGTGRGSNQPQHF

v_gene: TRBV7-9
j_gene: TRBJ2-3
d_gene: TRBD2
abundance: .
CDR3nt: TGTGCCAGCAGCTCCCGACTAGCGGGAGGAGGAGATACGCAGTATTTT
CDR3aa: CASSSRLAGGGDTQYF

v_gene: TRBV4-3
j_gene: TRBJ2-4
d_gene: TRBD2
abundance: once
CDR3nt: TGCGCCAGCAGCCAAGAGTTTATCGGACTAGCGGGAGGGGGGAAAAACATTCAGTACTTC
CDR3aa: CASSQEFIGLAGGGKNIQYF

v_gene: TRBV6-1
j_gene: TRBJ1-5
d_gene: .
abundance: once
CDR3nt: TGTGCCAGCAGTGAAGGGGAATATAGCAATCAGCCCCAGCATTTT
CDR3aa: CASSEGEYSNQPQHF

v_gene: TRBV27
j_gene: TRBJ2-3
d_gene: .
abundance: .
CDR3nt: TGTGCCAGCAATCCGGACAGCAGCCTCACAGATACGCAGTATTTT
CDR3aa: CASNPDSSLTDTQYF

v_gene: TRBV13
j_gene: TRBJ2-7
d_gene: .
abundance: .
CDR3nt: TGTGCCAGCAGCTCCCGCGGTAGCTCCTACGAGCAGTACTTC
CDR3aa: CASSSRGSSYEQYF

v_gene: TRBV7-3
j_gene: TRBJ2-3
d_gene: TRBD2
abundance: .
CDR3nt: TGTGCCAGCAGCTCCGGGACTAGCGGAAACACAGATACGCAGTATTTT
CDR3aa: CASSSGTSGNTDTQYF

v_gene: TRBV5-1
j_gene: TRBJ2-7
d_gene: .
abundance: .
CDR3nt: TGCGCCAGCAGCTTGCCACCCCAGGAAACCTCCTACGAGCAGTACTTC
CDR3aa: CASSLPPQETSYEQYF

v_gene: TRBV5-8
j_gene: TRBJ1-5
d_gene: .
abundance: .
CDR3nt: TGTGCCAGCAGCTTCTCGGCCTTTAGCAATCAGCCCCAGCATTTT
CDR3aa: CASSFSAFSNQPQHF

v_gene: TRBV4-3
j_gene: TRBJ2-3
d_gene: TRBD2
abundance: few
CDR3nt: TGCGCCAGCAGCGGCAGCGGGAGGGAGATAAGAACAGATACGCAGTATTTT
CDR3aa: CASSGSGREIRTDTQYF

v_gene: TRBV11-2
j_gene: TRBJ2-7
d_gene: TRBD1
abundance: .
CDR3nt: TGTGCCAGCAGCGAAGGGACAGGTGGCGAGCAGTACTTC
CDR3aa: CASSEGTGGEQYF

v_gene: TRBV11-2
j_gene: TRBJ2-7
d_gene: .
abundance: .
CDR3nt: TGTGCCAGCAGCTTAGGACCTTCCCGATACGAGCAGTACTTC
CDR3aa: CASSLGPSRYEQYF

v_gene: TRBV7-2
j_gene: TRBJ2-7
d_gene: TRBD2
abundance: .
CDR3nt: TGTGCCAGCAGCGACCCGGGGGGGGTTAGTTACGAGCAGTACTTC
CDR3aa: CASSDPGGVSYEQYF

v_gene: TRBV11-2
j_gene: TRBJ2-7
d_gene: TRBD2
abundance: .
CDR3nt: TGTGCCAGCAGCTCGGGGACTAGCGGATACGAGCAGTACTTC
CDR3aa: CASSSGTSGYEQYF

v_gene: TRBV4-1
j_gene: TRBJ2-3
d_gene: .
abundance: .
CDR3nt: TGCGCCAGCAGCCAAGATCCTGAGACAGATACGCAGTATTTT
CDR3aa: CASSQDPETDTQYF

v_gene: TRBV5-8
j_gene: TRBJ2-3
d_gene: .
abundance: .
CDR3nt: TGTGCCAGCAGCTTCGACGAGAACACAGATACGCAGTATTTT
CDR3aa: CASSFDENTDTQYF

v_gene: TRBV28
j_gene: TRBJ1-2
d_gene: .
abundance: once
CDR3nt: TGTGCCAGCAGCCCACCGGGGGCAGGGGTTCCGTACTATGGCTACACCTTC
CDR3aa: CASSPPGAGVPYYGYTF

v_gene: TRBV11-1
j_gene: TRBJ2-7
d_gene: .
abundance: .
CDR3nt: TGTGCCAGCAGCCCAGCGCCCCGGGTGCCCTACGAGCAGTACTTC
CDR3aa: CASSPAPRVPYEQYF

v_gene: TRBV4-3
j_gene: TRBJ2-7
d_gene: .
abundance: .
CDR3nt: TGCGCCAGCAGCCAATGGACGGCTTCCTACGAGCAGTACTTC
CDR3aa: CASSQWTASYEQYF

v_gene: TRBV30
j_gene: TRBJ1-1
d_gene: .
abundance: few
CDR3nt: TGTGCCTGGAGCCCACGGCCAGAGAAAAACACTGAAGCTTTCTTT
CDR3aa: CAWSPRPEKNTEAFF